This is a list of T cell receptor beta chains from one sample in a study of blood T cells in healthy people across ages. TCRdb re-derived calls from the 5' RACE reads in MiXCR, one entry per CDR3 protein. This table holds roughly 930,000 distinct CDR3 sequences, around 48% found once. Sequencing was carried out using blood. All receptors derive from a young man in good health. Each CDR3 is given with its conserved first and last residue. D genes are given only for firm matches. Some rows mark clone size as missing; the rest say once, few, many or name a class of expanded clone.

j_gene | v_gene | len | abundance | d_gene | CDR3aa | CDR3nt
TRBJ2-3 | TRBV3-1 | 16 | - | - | CASSQERGGLTDTQYF | TGTGCCAGCAGCCAAGAGAGGGGGGGTCTGACAGATACGCAGTATTTT
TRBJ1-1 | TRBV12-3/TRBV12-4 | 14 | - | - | CASSLSQMNTEAFF | TGTGCCAGCAGTTTATCACAGATGAACACTGAAGCTTTCTTT
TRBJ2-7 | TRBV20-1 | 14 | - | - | CSVKEAGQAYEQYF | TGCAGTGTAAAGGAAGCAGGACAAGCCTACGAGCAGTACTTC
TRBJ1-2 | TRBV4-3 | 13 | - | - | CASGQEGDYGYTF | TGCGCCAGCGGCCAAGAAGGGGACTATGGCTACACCTTC
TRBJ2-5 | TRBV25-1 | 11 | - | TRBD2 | CASTPGGWLYF | TGTGCCTCAACCCCGGGGGGGTGGCTGTACTTC
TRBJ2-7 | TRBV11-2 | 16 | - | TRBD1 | CASSLRSRTGDGEQYF | TGTGCCAGCAGCTTAAGATCTCGGACAGGGGATGGCGAGCAGTACTTC
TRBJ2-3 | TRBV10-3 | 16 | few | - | CAISELSGRNTDTQYF | TGTGCCATCAGTGAGTTATCCGGACGGAACACAGATACGCAGTATTTT
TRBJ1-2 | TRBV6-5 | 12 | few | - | CASRHTVYGYTF | TGTGCCAGCAGGCATACGGTCTATGGCTACACCTTC
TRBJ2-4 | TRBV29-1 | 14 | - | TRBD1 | CSARTGTGGSIQYF | TGCAGCGCCCGAACCGGGACAGGGGGCAGCATTCAGTACTTC
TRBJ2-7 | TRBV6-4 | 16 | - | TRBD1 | CAADGTGVIWRPEQYF | TGTGCCGCTGATGGGACAGGGGTTATATGGCGGCCCGAGCAGTACTTC
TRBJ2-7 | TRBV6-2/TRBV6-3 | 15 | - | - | CASNRNVPSSYEQYF | TGTGCCAGCAACCGGAACGTTCCGAGCTCCTACGAGCAGTACTTC
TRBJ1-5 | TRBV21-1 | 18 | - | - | CASSKDSSGTKSNQPQHF | TGTGCCAGCAGCAAAGACTCTTCAGGGACAAAGAGCAATCAGCCCCAGCATTTT
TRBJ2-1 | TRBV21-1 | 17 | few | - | CASSKWLLAGEHNEQFF | TGTGCCAGCAGCAAATGGCTTCTGGCGGGGGAGCACAATGAGCAGTTCTTC
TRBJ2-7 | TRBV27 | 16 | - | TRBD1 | CASSYAGGASSYEQYF | TGTGCCAGCAGTTACGCAGGGGGAGCCAGCTCCTACGAGCAGTACTTC
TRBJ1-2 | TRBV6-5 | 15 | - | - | CASSYSGGGGYGYTF | TGTGCCAGCAGTTACTCGGGGGGAGGGGGCTATGGCTACACCTTC
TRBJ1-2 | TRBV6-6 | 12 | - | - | CASSSTSGGYTF | TGTGCCAGCAGTTCAACGTCGGGGGGCTACACCTTC
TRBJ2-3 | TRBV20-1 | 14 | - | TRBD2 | CSARALAKTDTQYF | TGCAGTGCTAGAGCACTAGCGAAGACAGATACGCAGTATTTT
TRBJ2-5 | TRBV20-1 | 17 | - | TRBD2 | CSARDSASGGDIETQYF | TGCAGTGCTAGAGATTCGGCTAGCGGGGGAGATATAGAGACCCAGTACTTC
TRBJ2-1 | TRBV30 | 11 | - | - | CAWSLRNEQFF | TGTGCCTGGAGTCTACGCAATGAGCAGTTCTTC
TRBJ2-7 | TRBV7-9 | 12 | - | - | CASSRLREEQYF | TGTGCCAGCAGCCGCTTAAGGGAGGAGCAGTACTTC
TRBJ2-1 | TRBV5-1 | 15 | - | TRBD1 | CASSLEGGAYNGQFF | TGCGCCAGCAGCTTGGAAGGGGGCGCCTACAATGGGCAGTTCTTC
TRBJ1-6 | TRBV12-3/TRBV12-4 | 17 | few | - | CASSFTGTHSYNSPLHF | TGTGCCAGCAGTTTTACAGGGACCCACTCCTATAATTCACCCCTCCACTTT
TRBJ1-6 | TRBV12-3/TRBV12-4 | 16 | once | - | CASSLALAGSTSPLHF | TGTGCCAGCAGTTTAGCGCTCGCAGGGTCGACTTCACCCCTCCACTTT
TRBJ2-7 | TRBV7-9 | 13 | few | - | CASSFLTSSEQYF | TGTGCCAGCAGCTTCCTGACTAGTTCCGAGCAGTACTTC